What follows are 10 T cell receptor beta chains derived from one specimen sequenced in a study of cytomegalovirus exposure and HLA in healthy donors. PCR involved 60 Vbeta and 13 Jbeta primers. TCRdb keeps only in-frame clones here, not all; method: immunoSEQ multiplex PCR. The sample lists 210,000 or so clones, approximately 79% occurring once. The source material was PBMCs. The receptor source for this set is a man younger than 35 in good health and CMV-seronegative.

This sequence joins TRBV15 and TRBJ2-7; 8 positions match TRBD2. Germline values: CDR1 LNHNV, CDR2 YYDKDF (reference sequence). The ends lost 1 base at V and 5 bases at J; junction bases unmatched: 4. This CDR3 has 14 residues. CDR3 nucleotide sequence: TGTGCCACCAGCAGAGCGGGAGGGTTCGACGAGCAGTACTTC. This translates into CATSRAGGFDEQYF.

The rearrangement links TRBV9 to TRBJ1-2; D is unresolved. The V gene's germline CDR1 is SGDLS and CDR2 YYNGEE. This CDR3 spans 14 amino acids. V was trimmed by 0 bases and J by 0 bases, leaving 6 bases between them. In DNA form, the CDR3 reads TGTGCCAGCAGCGTAGAGGGAGCTAACTATGGCTACACCTTC. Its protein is CASSVEGANYGYTF.

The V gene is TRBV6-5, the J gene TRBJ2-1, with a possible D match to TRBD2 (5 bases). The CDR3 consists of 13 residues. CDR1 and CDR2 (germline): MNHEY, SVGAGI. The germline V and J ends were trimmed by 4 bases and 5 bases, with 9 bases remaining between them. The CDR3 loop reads CASSSERNNEQFF. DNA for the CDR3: TGTGCCAGCAGTTCGGAGCGGAACAATGAGCAGTTCTTC.

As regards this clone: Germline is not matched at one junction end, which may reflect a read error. The DNA of the CDR3 is TGTGCCAGTGTGTGGGGCAGGATAAGCTCCCACGAGCAGTACTTC. Translating it yields CASVWGRISSHEQYF. This chain links TRBV2 with TRBJ2-7, with a tentative D call TRBD1 (5 bases). The CDR3 covers 15 residues. CDR1 SNHLY and CDR2 FYNNEI come from the germline V gene. Based on the CDR3 plus reference TRBV2 and TRBJ2-7, the full variable domain is EPEVTQTPSHQVTQMGQEVILRCVPISNHLYFYWYRQILGQKVEFLVSFYNNEISEKSEIFDDQFSVERPDGSNFTLKIRSTKLEDSAMYFCASVWGRISSHEQYFGPGTRLTVT.

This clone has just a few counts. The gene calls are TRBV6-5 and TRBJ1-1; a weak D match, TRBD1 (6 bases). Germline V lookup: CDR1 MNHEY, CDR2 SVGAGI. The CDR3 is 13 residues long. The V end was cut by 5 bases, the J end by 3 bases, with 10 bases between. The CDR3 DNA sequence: TGTGCCAGCAGTCGGGACACTTACACTGAAGCTTTCTTT. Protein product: CASSRDTYTEAFF.

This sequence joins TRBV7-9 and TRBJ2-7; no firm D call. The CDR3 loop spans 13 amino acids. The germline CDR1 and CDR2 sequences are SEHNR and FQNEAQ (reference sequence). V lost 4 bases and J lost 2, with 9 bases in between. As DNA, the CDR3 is TGTGCCAGCAGCTACGCGGAGACCTACGAGCAGTACTTC. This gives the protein CASSYAETYEQYF.

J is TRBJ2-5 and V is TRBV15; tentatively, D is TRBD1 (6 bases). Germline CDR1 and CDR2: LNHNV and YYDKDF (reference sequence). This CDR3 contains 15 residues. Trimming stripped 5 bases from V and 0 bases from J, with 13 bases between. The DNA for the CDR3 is TGTGCCACCAGCCAAGGGGACACCGACCAAGAGACCCAGTACTTC. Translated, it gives CATSQGDTDQETQYF.

CDR3 protein: CASTKTGGDTGELFF. The DNA for the CDR3 is TGTGCCAGCACCAAGACAGGGGGGGACACCGGGGAGCTGTTTTTT. The chain recombines TRBV6-5 with TRBJ2-2; 9 nucleotides agree with TRBD1. V dropped 7 bases and J dropped 3; count of bases not matched to a gene: 6. Germline V CDR1 and CDR2: MNHEY, SVGAGI. CDR3 length: 15 amino acids.

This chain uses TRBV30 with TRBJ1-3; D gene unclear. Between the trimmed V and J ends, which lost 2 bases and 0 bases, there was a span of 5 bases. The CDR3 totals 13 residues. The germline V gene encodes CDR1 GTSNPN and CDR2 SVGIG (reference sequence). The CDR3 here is CAWSLVSGNTIYF. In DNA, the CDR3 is TGTGCCTGGAGTCTCGTCTCTGGAAACACCATATATTTT. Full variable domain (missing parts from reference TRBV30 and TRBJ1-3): SQTIHQWPATLVQPVGSPLSLECTVEGTSNPNLYWYRQAAGRGLQLLFYSVGIGQISSEVPQNLSASRPQDRQFILSSKKLLLSDSGFYLCAWSLVSGNTIYFGEGSWLTVV.

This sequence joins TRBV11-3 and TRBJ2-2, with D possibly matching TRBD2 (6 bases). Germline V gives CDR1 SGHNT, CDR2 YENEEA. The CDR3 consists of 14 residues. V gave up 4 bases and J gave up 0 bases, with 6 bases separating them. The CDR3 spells CASSSGANTGELFF. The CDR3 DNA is TGTGCCAGCAGCTCGGGAGCGAACACCGGGGAGCTGTTTTTT.